The rows below give T cell receptor beta chains drawn from one sample of a study of cytomegalovirus exposure and HLA in healthy donors. The data were produced by immunoSEQ multiplex PCR, yet TCRdb's version contains in-frame clones alone and is incomplete. The table has about 130,000 clones, around four fifths seen once; the top ten hold about 32%. Input material: PBMCs. The receptors shown here come from a man younger than 45 in good health and CMV-seropositive. CDR3s include the opening cysteine and the closing phenylalanine or tryptophan. Fields, in order: V gene, J gene, clone size, CDR3 protein. Size tells how often a clone was seen (once, few, many) or the class of an expanded clone, and some rows leave it out.

TRBV5-1	TRBJ2-7	NA	CASSIAGGSYEQYF
TRBV6-6	TRBJ1-2	NA	CASSYPPTGNYGYTF
TRBV29-1	TRBJ1-2	NA	CSVEGGRGYTF
TRBV30	TRBJ2-7	NA	CAWSVFTRGASYEQYF
TRBV25-1	TRBJ2-5	NA	CASSGTRGRGETQYF
TRBV6-5	TRBJ1-1	NA	CASIPSGGTEAFF
TRBV7-9	TRBJ1-6	NA	CASSPSTTAYNSPLHF
TRBV2	TRBJ2-1	once	CASRRESRNEQFF
TRBV19	TRBJ1-1	once	CASRNRQGNTEAFF
TRBV15	TRBJ1-3	few	CATSRDDGWDF
TRBV18	TRBJ1-1	NA	CASSPGTEAFF
TRBV14	TRBJ2-7	NA	CASSQDLEQYF
TRBV7-2	TRBJ1-2	NA	CASSFAGYRYTF
TRBV19	TRBJ1-2	NA	CASSLQGPYGYTF
TRBV27	TRBJ2-7	NA	CASSVSGGLRYEQYF
TRBV11-2	TRBJ1-2	NA	CASSYPGGQGYGYTF
TRBV29-1	TRBJ2-7	NA	CSVEGKAGGSYEQYF
TRBV28	TRBJ2-7	few	CASTARRGEQYF
TRBV27	TRBJ2-7	NA	CASSFRTSGVPHEQYF
TRBV7-9	TRBJ1-1	NA	CASSSTGYTEAFF
TRBV27	TRBJ2-4	NA	CASSPHDGLAGALKNIQYF
TRBV7-3	TRBJ2-1	few	CASSLAFGIYNEQFF
TRBV6-1	TRBJ2-7	NA	CASSPRISYEQYF
TRBV11-2	TRBJ1-1	once	CASSLVRTATEAFF
TRBV7-2	TRBJ1-2	NA	CASSFGQGEDGYTF
TRBV27	TRBJ2-7	NA	CASSSPLTGNYEQYF
TRBV29-1	TRBJ1-2	NA	CSAKENYGYTF
TRBV2	TRBJ2-2	once	CASRAVAVGELFF
TRBV29-1	TRBJ1-2	few	CSVPTELSYGYTF
TRBV6-5	TRBJ2-5	NA	CASSYGRGVGSETQYF
TRBV6-1	TRBJ2-7	NA	CASLGQAKYEQYF
TRBV5-6	TRBJ2-1	once	CASSPGLAGAWDNEQFF
TRBV11-2	TRBJ2-2	NA	CASSLRGPNTGELFF
TRBV30	TRBJ2-1	NA	CAWALGLTSSYNEQFF
TRBV4-3	TRBJ1-1	few	CASSQGRDSNTEAFF
TRBV27	TRBJ2-1	NA	CASSPGTTNREQFF
TRBV7-8	TRBJ2-2	NA	CASSSSGRALRSYAGELFF
TRBV9	TRBJ2-4	NA	CASSVGGGSGVNIQYF
TRBV5-6	TRBJ2-7	NA	CASSQSGTGGSYEQYF